A selection of T cell receptor beta chains follows, all from one sample in a study of early T cells in non-severe SARS-CoV-2 infection. Each CDR3 protein gets one entry after TCRdb re-called the 5' RACE reads with MiXCR. Among about 83,000 distinct CDR3 sequences, 11% to 15% were seen once, and the ten largest hold 3%. The sample consisted of whole blood. Receptors were obtained from an adult who was a healthcare worker with PCR-confirmed SARS-CoV-2 infection or an uninfected control (not recorded which). CDR3s include the opening cysteine and the closing phenylalanine or tryptophan.

V,J,CDR3
TRBV5-1,TRBJ2-1,CASSFRGQGNEQFF
TRBV7-2,TRBJ2-7,CASSAGTYTAYEQYF
TRBV6-5,TRBJ1-2,CASIDPRTGGRGYTF
TRBV18,TRBJ2-6,CASSPPGPGANVLTF
TRBV4-1,TRBJ1-4,CASSQEGALDEKLFF
TRBV19,TRBJ1-5,CVSSTGPGRGNQPQHF
TRBV6-5,TRBJ2-2,CVSNRDTFNTGELFF
TRBV7-8,TRBJ2-1,CASSFGAGGLSDEQFF
TRBV12-3/TRBV12-4,TRBJ1-3,CASSLSYTIYF
TRBV5-1,TRBJ2-3,CASSRGQGTTDTQYF
TRBV20-1,TRBJ2-1,CSANGRQGARNEQFF
TRBV12-3/TRBV12-4,TRBJ2-7,CASSFVQGPPPDF
TRBV18,TRBJ2-3,CASSQADHHRTDTQYF
TRBV27,TRBJ1-2,CASSWRGVNYGYTF
TRBV20-1,TRBJ1-1,CSAKGGEEAFF
TRBV30,TRBJ2-1,CAWTWGSRNEQFF
TRBV7-8,TRBJ2-1,CASSLERLAGEREQFF
TRBV6-5,TRBJ2-4,CASSPGQYQNIQYF
TRBV7-9,TRBJ2-1,CASRDNEQFF
TRBV9,TRBJ2-1,CASSVRAGTYNEQFF
TRBV20-1,TRBJ2-1,CSAARYRDRGIEQFF
TRBV7-9,TRBJ1-2,CASSLIFSAGGGYGYTF
TRBV12-3/TRBV12-4,TRBJ2-7,CASSSTGNYEQYF
TRBV19,TRBJ2-7,CASGPGSYEQYF
TRBV14,TRBJ2-2,CASSLDRNTGELFF
TRBV3-1,TRBJ2-5,CASSQGPQGVETQYF
TRBV11-1,TRBJ2-7,CASSRDRGKYEQYF
TRBV19,TRBJ2-2,CASGTTGELFF
TRBV20-1,TRBJ2-7,CSASVGYEQYF
TRBV6-6,TRBJ1-3,CAVYPTEGVTGNTIYF
TRBV9,TRBJ2-1,CASSVVFGDEQFF
TRBV15,TRBJ2-5,CATSRDPSSLETQYF
TRBV7-2,TRBJ2-5,CASSFSYKETQYF
TRBV27,TRBJ2-2,CASKHGERATGELFF
TRBV10-1,TRBJ2-2,CATGTGRPGELFF
TRBV28,TRBJ2-7,CASSSRTGYEQYF
TRBV18,TRBJ2-2,CASSPSIGAGDTGELFF
TRBV20-1,TRBJ2-7,CSARDSSVPYEQYF
TRBV18,TRBJ1-5,CASSQDTSNQPQHF
TRBV7-9,TRBJ2-5,CASSLWGDKETQYF
TRBV10-3,TRBJ2-5,CAIRGQQETQYF
TRBV29-1,TRBJ1-1,CSVTIGGNTEAFF
TRBV6-4,TRBJ2-1,CASSQLAGAGNEQFF
TRBV11-3,TRBJ2-5,CASSYRTSGSKETQYF
TRBV29-1,TRBJ2-1,CSVERGGHNEQFF
TRBV18,TRBJ1-5,CASSEGSDQPQHF
TRBV28,TRBJ2-5,CASSFGVETQYF
TRBV7-9,TRBJ2-3,CASSPGGGGQYF
TRBV12-3/TRBV12-4,TRBJ2-3,CASKKTGTSTDTQYF